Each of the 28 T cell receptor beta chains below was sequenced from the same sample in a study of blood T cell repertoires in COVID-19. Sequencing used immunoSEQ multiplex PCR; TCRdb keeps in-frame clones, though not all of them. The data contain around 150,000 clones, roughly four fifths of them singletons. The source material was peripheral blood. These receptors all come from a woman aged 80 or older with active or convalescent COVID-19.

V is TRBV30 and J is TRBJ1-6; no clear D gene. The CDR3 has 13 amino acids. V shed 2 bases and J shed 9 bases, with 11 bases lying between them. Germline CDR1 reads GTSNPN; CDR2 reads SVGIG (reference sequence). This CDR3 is CAWSRGEPSPLHF. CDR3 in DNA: TGTGCCTGGAGTCGGGGAGAGCCTTCACCCCTCCACTTT.

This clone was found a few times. This chain's CDR3 is CASKQGQYTEAFF. In nucleotides, the CDR3 is TGTGCCAGCAAACAGGGACAATACACTGAAGCTTTCTTT. This chain connects TRBV6-5 to TRBJ1-1; TRBD1 might be the D (6 bases). Germline CDR1 MNHEY, CDR2 SVGAGI. V lost 7 bases to trimming and J lost 3 bases, with 12 bases between them. The CDR3 totals 13 residues.

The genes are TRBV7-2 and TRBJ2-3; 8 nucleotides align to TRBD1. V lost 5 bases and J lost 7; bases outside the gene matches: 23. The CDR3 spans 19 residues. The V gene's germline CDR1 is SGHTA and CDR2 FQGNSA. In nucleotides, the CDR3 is TGTGCCAGCAGCAAACAGAGTTTAGATATTGGACAGGGTGCGAATACGCAGTATTTT. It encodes CASSKQSLDIGQGANTQYF.

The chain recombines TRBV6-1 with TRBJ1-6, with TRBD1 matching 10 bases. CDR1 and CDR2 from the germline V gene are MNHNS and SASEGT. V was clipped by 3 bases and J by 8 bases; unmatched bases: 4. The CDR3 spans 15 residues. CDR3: CASSEATGGYSPLHF. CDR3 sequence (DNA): TGTGCCAGCAGTGAGGCGACAGGGGGCTATTCACCCCTCCACTTT.

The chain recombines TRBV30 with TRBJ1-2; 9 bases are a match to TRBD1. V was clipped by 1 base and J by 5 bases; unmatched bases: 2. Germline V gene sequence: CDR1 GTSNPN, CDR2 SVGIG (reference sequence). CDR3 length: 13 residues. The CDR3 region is CAWSADRGYGYTF. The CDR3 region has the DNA TGTGCCTGGAGTGCCGACAGGGGGTATGGCTACACCTTC.

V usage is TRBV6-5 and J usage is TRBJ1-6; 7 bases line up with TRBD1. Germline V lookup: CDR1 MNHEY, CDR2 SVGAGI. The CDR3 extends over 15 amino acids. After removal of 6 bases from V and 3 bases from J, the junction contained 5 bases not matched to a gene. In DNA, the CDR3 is TGTGCCAGCAGGATGGACAGGAGCTATAATTCACCCCTCCACTTT. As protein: CASRMDRSYNSPLHF.

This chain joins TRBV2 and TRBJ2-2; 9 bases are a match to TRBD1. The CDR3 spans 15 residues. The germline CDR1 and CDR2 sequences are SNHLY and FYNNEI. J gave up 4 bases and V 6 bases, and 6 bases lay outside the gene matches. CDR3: CASRTGTGSTGELFF. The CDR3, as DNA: TGTGCCAGCAGGACCGGGACAGGGTCCACCGGGGAGCTGTTTTTT.

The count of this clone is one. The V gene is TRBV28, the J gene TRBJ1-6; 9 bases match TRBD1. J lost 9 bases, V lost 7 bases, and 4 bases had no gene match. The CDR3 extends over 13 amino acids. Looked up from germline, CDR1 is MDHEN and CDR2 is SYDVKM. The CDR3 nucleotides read TGTGCCAGCACTCCGGACAGGGGTTCACCCCTCCACTTT. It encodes CASTPDRGSPLHF.

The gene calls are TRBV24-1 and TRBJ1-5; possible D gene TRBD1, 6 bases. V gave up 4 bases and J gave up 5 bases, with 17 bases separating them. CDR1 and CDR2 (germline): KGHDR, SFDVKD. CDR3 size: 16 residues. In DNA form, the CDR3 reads TGTGCCACCAGTGAGAACACAGGGTTGGAGGATCAGCCCCAGCATTTT. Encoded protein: CATSENTGLEDQPQHF.

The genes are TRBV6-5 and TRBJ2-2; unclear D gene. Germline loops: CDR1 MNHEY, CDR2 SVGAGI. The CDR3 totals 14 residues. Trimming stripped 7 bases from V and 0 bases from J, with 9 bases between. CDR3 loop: CASISRSNTGELFF. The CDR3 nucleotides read TGTGCCAGCATTAGCAGATCGAACACCGGGGAGCTGTTTTTT.

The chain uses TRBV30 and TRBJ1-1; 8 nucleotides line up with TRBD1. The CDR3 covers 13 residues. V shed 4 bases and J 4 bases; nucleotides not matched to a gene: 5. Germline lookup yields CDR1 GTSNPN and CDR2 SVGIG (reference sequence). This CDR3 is CAWIPDRGTEAFF. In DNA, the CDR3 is TGTGCCTGGATACCTGACAGGGGCACTGAAGCTTTCTTT.

This CDR3 is CASSSGTGLPYF. The CDR3 nucleotides read TGCGCCAGCAGCTCCGGGACAGGGTTACCGTACTTC. V usage is TRBV5-1 and J usage is TRBJ2-7; 9 bases fit TRBD1. This CDR3 contains 12 residues. With 3 bases clipped from V and 12 bases from J, the junction kept 7 bases outside the gene matches. Germline-derived CDR1 and CDR2 are SGHRS and YFSETQ.

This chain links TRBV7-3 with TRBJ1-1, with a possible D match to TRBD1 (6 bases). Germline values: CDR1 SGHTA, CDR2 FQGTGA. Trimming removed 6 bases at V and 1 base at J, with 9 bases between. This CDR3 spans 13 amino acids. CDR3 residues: CASRRGQNTEAFF. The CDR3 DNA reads TGTGCCAGCAGACGGGGACAGAACACTGAAGCTTTCTTT. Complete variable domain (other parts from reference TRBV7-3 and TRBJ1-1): GAGVSQTPSNKVTEKGKYVELRCDPISGHTALYWYRQSLGQGPEFLIYFQGTGAADDSGLPNDRFFAVRPEGSVSTLKIQRTERGDSAVYLCASRRGQNTEAFFGQGTRLTVV.

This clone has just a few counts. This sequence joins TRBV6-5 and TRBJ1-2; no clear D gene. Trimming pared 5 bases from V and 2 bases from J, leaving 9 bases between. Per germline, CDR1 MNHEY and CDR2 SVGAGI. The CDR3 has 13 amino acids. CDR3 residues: CASSKDWNYGYTF. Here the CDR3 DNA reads TGTGCCAGCAGTAAGGACTGGAACTATGGCTACACCTTC.

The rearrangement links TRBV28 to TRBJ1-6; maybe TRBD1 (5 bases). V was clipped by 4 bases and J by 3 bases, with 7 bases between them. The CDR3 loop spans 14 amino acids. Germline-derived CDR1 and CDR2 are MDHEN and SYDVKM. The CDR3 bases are TGTGCCAGCAGTTGGGGGGTCTATAATTCACCCCTCCACTTT. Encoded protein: CASSWGVYNSPLHF.

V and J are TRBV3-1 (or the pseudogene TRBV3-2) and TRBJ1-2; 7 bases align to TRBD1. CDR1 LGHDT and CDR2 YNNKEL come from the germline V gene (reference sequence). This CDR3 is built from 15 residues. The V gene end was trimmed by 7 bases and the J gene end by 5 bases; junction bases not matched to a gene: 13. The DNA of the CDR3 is TGTGCCAGCAACCGAGATGACAGGGCAGGGTATGGCTACACCTTC. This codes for CASNRDDRAGYGYTF.

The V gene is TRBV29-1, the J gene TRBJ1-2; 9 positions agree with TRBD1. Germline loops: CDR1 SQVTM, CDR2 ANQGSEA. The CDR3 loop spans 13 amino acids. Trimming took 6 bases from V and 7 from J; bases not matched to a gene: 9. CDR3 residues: CSVAGTGFPGYTF. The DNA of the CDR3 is TGCAGCGTGGCCGGGACAGGGTTTCCTGGCTACACCTTC.

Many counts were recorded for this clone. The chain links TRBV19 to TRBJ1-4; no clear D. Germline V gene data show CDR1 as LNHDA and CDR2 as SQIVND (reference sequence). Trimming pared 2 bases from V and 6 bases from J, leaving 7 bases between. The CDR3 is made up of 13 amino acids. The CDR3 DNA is TGTGCCAGTAGTATACCCCCTCATGAAAAACTGTTTTTT. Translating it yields CASSIPPHEKLFF.

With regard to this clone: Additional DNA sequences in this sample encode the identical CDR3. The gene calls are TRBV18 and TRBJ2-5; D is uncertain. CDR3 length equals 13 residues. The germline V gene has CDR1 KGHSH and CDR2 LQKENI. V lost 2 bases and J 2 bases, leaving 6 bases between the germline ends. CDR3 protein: CASSPGLQETQYF. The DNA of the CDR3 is TGTGCCAGCTCACCAGGGCTACAAGAGACCCAGTACTTC.

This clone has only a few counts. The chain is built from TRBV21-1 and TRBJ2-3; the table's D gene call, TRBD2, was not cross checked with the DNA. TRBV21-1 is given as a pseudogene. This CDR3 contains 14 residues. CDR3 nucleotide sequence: TGTGCCAGCAGCAAACCGTCTAGCACAGATACGCAGTATTTT. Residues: CASSKPSSTDTQYF.

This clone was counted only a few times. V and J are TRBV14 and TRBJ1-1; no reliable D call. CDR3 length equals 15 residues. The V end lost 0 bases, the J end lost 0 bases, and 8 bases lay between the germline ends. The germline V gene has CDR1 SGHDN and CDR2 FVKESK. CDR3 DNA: TGTGCCAGCAGCCAAGATTTGGGAGTGAACACTGAAGCTTTCTTT. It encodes CASSQDLGVNTEAFF.

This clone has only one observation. CDR3 residues: CASSPAGASGEAFF. In DNA, the CDR3 is TGTGCCAGCAGCCCCGCAGGGGCTTCGGGTGAAGCTTTCTTT. V is TRBV5-4 and J is TRBJ1-1; D perhaps matches TRBD1 (6 bases). Germline-derived CDR1 and CDR2 are SGHNT and YYREEE (reference sequence). V was shortened by 4 bases and J by 7 bases, with 17 bases between the two germline ends. CDR3 length: 14 amino acids.

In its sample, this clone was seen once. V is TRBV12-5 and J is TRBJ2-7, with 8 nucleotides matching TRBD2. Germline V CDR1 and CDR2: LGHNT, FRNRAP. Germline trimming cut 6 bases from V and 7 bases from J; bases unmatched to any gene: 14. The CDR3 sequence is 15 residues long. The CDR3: CASGPGGAMTWEQYF. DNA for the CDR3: TGTGCTAGTGGCCCCGGGGGGGCTATGACTTGGGAGCAGTACTTC. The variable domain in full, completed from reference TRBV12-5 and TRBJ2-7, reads DARVTQTPRHKVTEMGQEVTMRCQPILGHNTVFWYRQTMMQGLELLAYFRNRAPLDDSGMPKDRFSAEMPDATLATLKIQPSEPRDSAVYFCASGPGGAMTWEQYFGPGTRLTVT.

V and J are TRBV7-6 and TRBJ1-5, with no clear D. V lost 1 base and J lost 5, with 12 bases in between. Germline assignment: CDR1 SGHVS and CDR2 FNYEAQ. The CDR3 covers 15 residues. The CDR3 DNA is TGTGCCAGCAGCTTAGTGTTCGGAGAGCATCAGCCCCAGCATTTT. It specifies CASSLVFGEHQPQHF. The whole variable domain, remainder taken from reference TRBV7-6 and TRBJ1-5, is GAGVSQSPRYKVTKRGQDVALRCDPISGHVSLYWYRQALGQGPEFLTYFNYEAQQDKSGLPNDRFSAERPEGSISTLTIQRTEQRDSAMYRCASSLVFGEHQPQHFGDGTRLSIL.

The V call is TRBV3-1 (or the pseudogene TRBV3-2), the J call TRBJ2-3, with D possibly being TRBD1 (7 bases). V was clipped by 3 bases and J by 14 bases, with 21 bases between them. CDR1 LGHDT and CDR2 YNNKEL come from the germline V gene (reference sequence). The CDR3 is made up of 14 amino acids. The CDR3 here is CASSQGDSVRGAYF. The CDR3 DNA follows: TGTGCCAGCAGCCAGGGAGACTCGGTCAGGGGGGCGTATTTT.

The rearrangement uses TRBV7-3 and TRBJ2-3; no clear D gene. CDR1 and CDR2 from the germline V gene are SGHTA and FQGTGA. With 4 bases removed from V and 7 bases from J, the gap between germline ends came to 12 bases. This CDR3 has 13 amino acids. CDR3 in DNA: TGTGCCAGCAGCTCTACCCTGACTCATACGCAGTATTTT. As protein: CASSSTLTHTQYF.

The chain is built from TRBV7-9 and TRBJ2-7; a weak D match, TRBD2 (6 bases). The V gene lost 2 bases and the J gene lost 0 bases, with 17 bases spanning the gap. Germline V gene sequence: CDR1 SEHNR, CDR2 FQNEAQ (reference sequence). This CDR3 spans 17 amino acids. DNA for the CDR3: TGTGCCAGCAGCTTATTAGTCAGGGACGGGAGCTCCTACGAGCAGTACTTC. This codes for CASSLLVRDGSSYEQYF.

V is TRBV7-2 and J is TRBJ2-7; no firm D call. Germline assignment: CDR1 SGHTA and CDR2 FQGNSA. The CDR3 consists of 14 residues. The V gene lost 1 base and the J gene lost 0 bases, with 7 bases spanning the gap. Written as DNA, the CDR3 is TGTGCCAGCAGCTTAGACAGTAGCTCCTACGAGCAGTACTTC. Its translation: CASSLDSSSYEQYF.